Given below is one T cell receptor (beta chain) in context. Produced via immunoSEQ multiplex PCR; TCRdb's table is partial and in-frame only. The data contain 150,000 to 200,000 clones, about four fifths of them seen just once; the ten biggest clones take up around 2.7%. V lost 2 bases, J lost 5 bases, and 15 bases lay in between. The CDR3 is 15 amino acids. Germline CDR1 and CDR2: GTSNPN and SVGIG (reference sequence). This sample was taken from a study of blood T cell repertoires in COVID-19. Seattle-derived patients entered the study during active infection and were followed longitudinally. This clonotype originated in a woman of 80 years or more with COVID-19, enrolled during active disease. The chain is built from TRBV30 and TRBJ2-2; D is perhaps TRBD2 (5 bases). The sequencing input was peripheral blood. The CDR3 DNA reads as TGTGCCTGGAGTCTACTAACCGGGGATACCGGGGAGCTGTTTTTT. Its translation is CAWSLLTGDTGELFF.